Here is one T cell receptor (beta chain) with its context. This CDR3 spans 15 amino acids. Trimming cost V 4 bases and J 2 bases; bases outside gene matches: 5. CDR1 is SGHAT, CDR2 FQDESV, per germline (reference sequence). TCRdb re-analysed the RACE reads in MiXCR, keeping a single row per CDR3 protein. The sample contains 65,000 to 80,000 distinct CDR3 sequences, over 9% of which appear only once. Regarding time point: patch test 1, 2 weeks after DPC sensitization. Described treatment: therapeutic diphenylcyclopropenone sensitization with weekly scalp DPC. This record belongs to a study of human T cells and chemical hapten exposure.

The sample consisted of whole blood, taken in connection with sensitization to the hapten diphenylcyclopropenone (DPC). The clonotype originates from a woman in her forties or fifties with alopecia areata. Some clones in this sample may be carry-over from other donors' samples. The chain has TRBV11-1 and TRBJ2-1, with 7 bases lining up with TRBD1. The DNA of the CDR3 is TGTGCCAGCAGCTCCCGCCAGGGGGCCTACAATGAGCAGTTCTTC. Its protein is CASSSRQGAYNEQFF.